This paragraph reports one T cell receptor (beta chain). As yet, its antigen is unknown. The donors were in the approximately 110-subject validation cohort; that cohort was separate from the roughly 700-subject first cohort. The data derive from a study of cytomegalovirus exposure and HLA in healthy donors. Findings of the study overall: Reports indicated that the classifier achieved high specificity and sensitivity in diagnosing cytomegalovirus status. Among TCR sequences, most were rare, though some public TCRs appeared in many donors. The authors enumerated over 150 TCR beta chains as linked to cytomegalovirus.

Trimming left V 6 bases short and J 8 bases short, with 13 bases between. This CDR3 has 13 residues. CDR1 is SGHTA and CDR2 is FQGNSA in the germline V gene. Sequenced by immunoSEQ multiplex PCR; TCRdb stores in-frame clones only, minus some. The data contain over 100,000 clones, 85% to 90% of them seen just once; the ten biggest clones take up about 6%. The rearrangement links TRBV7-2 to TRBJ2-2, with D unclear. Source material: PBMCs. The origin of this receptor is a woman younger than 30 in good health and CMV-seropositive. The CDR3 nucleotides read TGTGCCAGCAGTTACTTTGCCACTGGGGAGCTGTTTTTT. Translation gives CASSYFATGELFF.